This TCR beta chain is drawn from a study of blood T cells in healthy people across ages. Study-wide background: In model experiments, template switching was able to capture about one barcoded beta molecule for every two T cells that were present.

The germline V and J ends were trimmed by 4 bases and 2 bases, with 21 bases remaining between them. Germline V CDR1 and CDR2: MDHEN, SYDVKM. This CDR3 has 17 residues. Donation came from healthy Caucasian individuals in Russia who were aged 6 to 90. Researchers report isolating at least 6.5 million PBMCs per sample. A minimum of 5 micrograms of total RNA was extracted per sample. Next came a second PCR, run for roughly 6 to 11 cycles, which used a sample-barcoded 5' primer along with a J-beta primer mix. TCRdb re-called the 5' RACE reads with MiXCR, one entry per CDR3 protein. The data hold about 650,000 distinct CDR3 sequences, with about 51% observed a single time.

The chain recombines TRBV28 with TRBJ2-7; D not certain. This TCR was recovered from a woman older than 75 in good health. Sequenced input: blood. The CDR3 DNA follows: TGTGCCAGCAGTTCCCAACGTCCGGGTTGGGGAACCTACGAGCAGTACTTC. It translates to CASSSQRPGWGTYEQYF.